This T cell receptor beta chain was found in a study of early T cells in non-severe SARS-CoV-2 infection. Looking at the study overall: Sequencing used unsorted whole-blood bulk RNA, so chains lack pairing.

Germline V gene data show CDR1 as LNHDA and CDR2 as SQIVND (reference sequence). Trimming took off 1 base at V and 5 bases at J, with 4 bases between the two ends. The CDR3 totals 12 residues. Attachment of unique molecular identifiers to individual cDNA molecules was performed. TCRdb processed the 5' RACE reads anew with MiXCR; each CDR3 protein has one entry. This sample has 65,000 to 95,000 distinct CDR3 sequences, with 14% found just once. The V call is TRBV19, the J call TRBJ2-3; no clear D. Sequenced input: whole blood. The TCR comes from an adult who was a healthcare worker with PCR-confirmed SARS-CoV-2 infection or an uninfected control (not recorded which). The chain's CDR3 is CASSIGVDTQYF. CDR3 bases: TGTGCCAGTAGTATAGGAGTAGATACGCAGTATTTT.